A single sample gave rise to the 31 T cell receptor beta chains below, sequenced in a study of cytomegalovirus exposure and HLA in healthy donors. Primers for the PCR totalled 60 Vbeta and 13 Jbeta. This table comes from immunoSEQ multiplex PCR, and its TCRdb copy is limited to in-frame clones, with some not included. The sample holds over 150,000 clones, 77% seen once. Material: PBMCs. The receptors derive from a woman between 25 and 40 years old in good health and CMV-seropositive.

The rearrangement uses TRBV15 and TRBJ1-1, with D uncertain. In germline, CDR1 is LNHNV, CDR2 YYDKDF (reference sequence). The CDR3 is made up of 15 amino acids. Between the trimmed V and J ends, which lost 8 bases and 4 bases, there was a span of 20 bases. CDR3 protein: CATHTERYWSTEAFF. CDR3 nucleotides: TGTGCCACCCACACCGAGAGATATTGGAGCACTGAAGCTTTCTTT.

The rearrangement uses TRBV7-2 and TRBJ2-3; the match to TRBD2 covers 11 bases. Trimming cost V 5 bases and J 2 bases; bases outside gene matches: 9. CDR3 length: 17 residues. Germline V gives CDR1 SGHTA, CDR2 FQGNSA. The CDR3 spells CASSHRTSGRATDTQYF. Here the CDR3 DNA reads TGTGCCAGCAGCCACCGTACTAGCGGGAGAGCCACAGATACGCAGTATTTT.

The J gene is TRBJ1-4, the V gene TRBV10-3, with 7 nucleotides matching TRBD1. The CDR3 is 15 residues long. With 3 bases clipped from V and 5 bases from J, the junction kept 6 bases outside the gene matches. Germline CDR1 is ENHRY and CDR2 is SYGVKD. The CDR3 reads CAISDNRGGNEKLFF. The CDR3 DNA reads as TGTGCCATCAGTGATAACAGGGGTGGGAATGAAAAACTGTTTTTT.

J is TRBJ1-4 and V is TRBV6-5; the D is unclear. The germline gives CDR1 MNHEY, CDR2 SVGAGI. The CDR3 has 15 amino acids. V lost 0 bases to trimming and J lost 6 bases, with 11 bases between them. As DNA, the CDR3 is TGTGCCAGCAGTTACTCCGCAGACGGGGATGAAAAACTGTTTTTT. This sequence encodes CASSYSADGDEKLFF.

CDR3 region: CASSLSSSGSSYNEQFF. The CDR3 DNA reads as TGTGCCAGCAGTTTATCCTCTAGCGGGAGCTCCTACAATGAGCAGTTCTTC. The chain couples TRBV27 to TRBJ2-1; 10 positions match TRBD2. The CDR3 sequence is 17 residues long. The V gene's germline CDR1 is MNHEY and CDR2 SMNVEV (reference sequence). With 0 bases clipped from V and 0 bases from J, the junction kept 2 bases outside the gene matches.

This rearrangement joins TRBV28 to TRBJ2-5, with 8 positions matching TRBD2. Trimming at V came to 5 bases and at J to 1 base, leaving 15 bases not matched to a gene. Germline assignment: CDR1 MDHEN and CDR2 SYDVKM. The CDR3 totals 18 residues. The CDR3 protein is CASSTIETSEEGQETQYF. The CDR3 DNA follows: TGTGCCAGCAGTACCATTGAGACTAGCGAGGAGGGCCAAGAGACCCAGTACTTC.

The chain couples TRBV18 to TRBJ1-1; no reliable D call. Per germline, CDR1 KGHSH and CDR2 LQKENI. The CDR3 is made up of 14 amino acids. The ends were cut back, 3 bases at V and 4 bases at J, with 12 bases in the middle. The CDR3 DNA sequence: TGTGCCAGCTCACCCGATTCACGAGGCACTGAAGCTTTCTTT. This sequence encodes CASSPDSRGTEAFF.

In this sample, this clone turned up a few times. CDR3 residues: CASSVIPTSSEQYF. CDR3 coding DNA: TGTGCCAGCAGTGTTATCCCGACTAGCTCCGAGCAGTACTTC. The genes are TRBV6-1 and TRBJ2-7, with 7 bases that match TRBD2. V trimming: 4 bases; J trimming: 6 bases; junction bases outside the gene matches: 9. The CDR3 loop spans 14 amino acids. The germline gives CDR1 MNHNS, CDR2 SASEGT.

Here the CDR3 reads CASSRGLAGGETQYF. Written as DNA, the CDR3 is TGTGCCAGCAGTCGGGGACTAGCGGGAGGAGAGACCCAGTACTTC. The rearrangement joins TRBV28 to TRBJ2-5, with 15 bases aligning to TRBD2. This CDR3 contains 15 residues. Unmatched junction bases numbered 2, after V lost 5 bases and J lost 4 bases. In germline, CDR1 is MDHEN, CDR2 SYDVKM.

The V gene is TRBV9, the J gene TRBJ1-1; tentatively, D is TRBD1 (6 bases). Germline V gene sequence: CDR1 SGDLS, CDR2 YYNGEE. The CDR3 loop spans 13 amino acids. The V end lost 3 bases, the J end lost 5 bases, and 11 bases lay between the germline ends. CDR3 DNA: TGTGCCAGCAGCGGTCAAGGGACAACTGAAGCTTTCTTT. Translating gives CASSGQGTTEAFF.

J is TRBJ2-7 and V is TRBV18; the match to TRBD1 covers 9 bases. Germline CDR1 reads KGHSH; CDR2 reads LQKENI. J was trimmed by 2 bases and V by 0 bases; bases with no gene match: 5. The CDR3 totals 16 residues. Here the CDR3 reads CASSPPSGTGTYEQYF. CDR3 in DNA: TGTGCCAGCTCACCACCTTCCGGGACAGGGACCTACGAGCAGTACTTC.

As DNA, the CDR3 is TGTGCCAGCAGCATCTGGGACTCCGACACCCAGTACTTC. Translated, it gives CASSIWDSDTQYF. The V call is TRBV5-5, the J call TRBJ2-5, with D maybe TRBD2 (6 bases). Trimming removed 4 bases from V and 8 bases from J, with 15 bases in between. The CDR3 totals 13 residues. Per germline, CDR1 SGHKS and CDR2 YYEKEE (reference sequence).

The table lists this clone with a few counts. The J gene is TRBJ2-2, the V gene TRBV7-9; 9 bases are a match to TRBD1. The CDR3 is 16 amino acids. Germline trimming cut 4 bases from V and 0 bases from J; bases unmatched to any gene: 3. Germline CDR1 is SEHNR and CDR2 is FQNEAQ (reference sequence). The CDR3 spells CASSSRQGANTGELFF. CDR3 DNA: TGTGCCAGCAGCTCACGACAGGGGGCGAACACCGGGGAGCTGTTTTTT.

There are a few counts of this clone. The chain uses TRBV5-4 and TRBJ2-1; 7 bases agree with TRBD1. The CDR3 extends over 16 amino acids. The V and J ends lost 4 bases and 5 bases, in that order; junction bases with no gene match: 12. CDR1 SGHNT and CDR2 YYREEE come from the germline V gene (reference sequence). The CDR3 spells CASSLTGTAGNNEQFF. CDR3 nucleotide sequence: TGTGCCAGCAGCCTAACCGGGACAGCTGGAAACAATGAGCAGTTCTTC.

This chain links TRBV28 with TRBJ2-7; no reliable D call. V lost 6 bases and J 3 bases, leaving 9 bases between the germline ends. There are 12 residues in the CDR3. Germline assignment: CDR1 MDHEN and CDR2 SYDVKM. CDR3 in DNA: TGTGCCAGCAGGTCAGGTAGCTACGAGCAGTACTTC. Protein: CASRSGSYEQYF.

The table lists this clone with a count of one. The gene calls are TRBV12-5 and TRBJ2-1, with D possibly matching TRBD2 (6 bases). Trimming took 7 bases from V and 0 from J, leaving 13 bases between them. CDR3 length: 15 amino acids. The germline V gene has CDR1 LGHNT and CDR2 FRNRAP. The chain's CDR3 is CASAITTSSYNEQFF. As DNA, the CDR3 is TGTGCTAGTGCCATCACGACTAGCTCCTACAATGAGCAGTTCTTC.

This clone was observed once. The rearrangement joins TRBV25-1 to TRBJ1-5; a possible D gene is TRBD1 (5 bases). The V gene's germline CDR1 is MGHDK and CDR2 SYGVNS. The V gene lost 9 bases and the J gene lost 6 bases, with 15 bases spanning the gap. The CDR3 totals 13 residues. In DNA, the CDR3 is TGTGCCAGTGGGGGTGTCGGGGGTCAGCCCCAGCATTTT. This sequence encodes CASGGVGGQPQHF.

In this sample, this clone turned up a few times. The V call is TRBV6-1, the J call TRBJ1-4; D not certain. Per germline, CDR1 MNHNS and CDR2 SASEGT. V was trimmed by 7 bases and J by 7 bases, leaving 13 bases between them. This CDR3 spans 13 amino acids. The CDR3 bases are TGTGCCAGCATTAGAGCGTTTGGTGAAAAACTGTTTTTT. Protein product: CASIRAFGEKLFF.

The chain joins TRBV27 to TRBJ2-5; possibly TRBD2 for D (6 bases). There are 14 residues in the CDR3. Germline V gene data show CDR1 as MNHEY and CDR2 as SMNVEV (reference sequence). V was trimmed by 3 bases and J by 5 bases, leaving 13 bases between them. Here the CDR3 reads CASSLTGAGETQYF. For the CDR3, the DNA is TGTGCCAGCAGTTTGACCGGGGCGGGGGAGACCCAGTACTTC.

A few counts support this clone. The gene calls are TRBV6-5 and TRBJ1-1; D call uncertain. V lost 5 bases and J 7 bases, leaving 11 bases between the germline ends. Germline CDR1 is MNHEY and CDR2 is SVGAGI. The CDR3 has 12 residues. The CDR3 bases are TGTGCCAGCAGTCCCCGTGAGGGTGAAGCTTTCTTT. Protein sequence: CASSPREGEAFF.

The chain employs TRBV11-3 and TRBJ2-7, with D hard to call. V lost 0 bases to trimming and J lost 3 bases, with 12 bases between them. The germline V gene has CDR1 SGHNT and CDR2 YENEEA. CDR3 length equals 15 residues. CDR3 sequence reads: CASSLDAGVNYEQYF. For the CDR3, the DNA is TGTGCCAGCAGCTTAGACGCAGGTGTGAACTACGAGCAGTACTTC.

This clone came up a few times. The rearrangement links TRBV27 to TRBJ1-2; 7 nucleotides align to TRBD1. V was clipped by 5 bases and J by 4 bases; unmatched bases: 10. The CDR3 runs 15 residues. Germline V lookup: CDR1 MNHEY, CDR2 SMNVEV (reference sequence). The CDR3 spells CASSTYLGGGYGYTF. CDR3 DNA: TGTGCCAGCAGTACCTACCTAGGGGGCGGCTATGGCTACACCTTC.

This clone turned up a few times. V and J are TRBV27 and TRBJ1-2; tentative D call: TRBD1 (5 bases). Per germline, CDR1 MNHEY and CDR2 SMNVEV (reference sequence). With 8 bases removed from V and 2 bases from J, the gap between germline ends came to 12 bases. The CDR3 sequence is 13 residues long. The CDR3 DNA reads as TGTGCCAGCCGGGGGATTTTAAACTATGGCTACACCTTC. Residues: CASRGILNYGYTF.

The rearrangement uses TRBV7-2 and TRBJ2-2; no clear D gene. CDR1 and CDR2 from the germline V gene are SGHTA and FQGNSA. The CDR3 is 14 amino acids. The V and J ends lost 0 bases and 3 bases respectively, with 5 bases between them. The CDR3 sequence is CASSLASYTGELFF. CDR3 DNA sequence: TGTGCCAGCAGCTTAGCGAGTTACACCGGGGAGCTGTTTTTT.

The V gene is TRBV5-1, the J gene TRBJ2-1; D possibly corresponds to TRBD2 (6 bases). V was trimmed by 1 base and J by 6 bases, leaving 11 bases between them. This CDR3 comprises 14 residues. Germline V gene lookup returns CDR1 SGHRS and CDR2 YFSETQ. The CDR3, as DNA: TGCGCCAGCAGCTTGACAGGAGGGCCCAATGAGCAGTTCTTC. It codes for CASSLTGGPNEQFF.

The sample holds a few counts of this clone. V gene TRBV2 combines with J gene TRBJ1-5; 7 nucleotides align to TRBD1. Trimming took 5 bases from V and 1 from J; bases not matched to a gene: 5. The CDR3 has 15 residues. The germline V gene encodes CDR1 SNHLY and CDR2 FYNNEI. The CDR3 here is CASSNQGVSNQPQHF. The CDR3 DNA reads TGTGCCAGCAGTAATCAGGGGGTCAGCAATCAGCCCCAGCATTTT.

The rearrangement uses TRBV30 and TRBJ1-2; a possible D gene is TRBD1 (5 bases). The length of the CDR3 is 16 residues. The germline CDR1 and CDR2 sequences are GTSNPN and SVGIG (reference sequence). Trimming shortened V by 4 bases and J by 4 bases, and 22 bases separated the two germline ends. This CDR3 is CAWTLSDRRTPYGYTF. In nucleotides, the CDR3 is TGTGCCTGGACCCTCTCGGATCGGCGGACACCCTATGGCTACACCTTC.

The chain joins TRBV28 to TRBJ1-2; 11 positions agree with TRBD1. Losses at the gene ends were 4 bases for V and 8 bases for J; bases not matched to a gene: 6. From germline, CDR1 is MDHEN and CDR2 SYDVKM. The CDR3 totals 14 residues. The CDR3 is CASSWDRGLGGYTF. CDR3 nucleotides: TGTGCCAGCAGTTGGGACAGGGGGTTAGGAGGCTACACCTTC.

V and J are TRBV5-1 and TRBJ1-3; a weak D match, TRBD1 (5 bases). The CDR3 extends over 13 amino acids. With 0 bases removed from V and 7 bases from J, the gap between germline ends came to 8 bases. From germline, CDR1 is SGHRS and CDR2 YFSETQ. The CDR3 region is CASSLEGANTIYF. The CDR3 nucleotides are TGCGCCAGCAGCTTGGAAGGGGCGAACACCATATATTTT.

The chain has TRBV7-6 and TRBJ2-7; TRBD2 matches at 7 bases. The J segment lost 3 bases and the V segment lost 4 bases, leaving 15 bases of the junction unmatched. Germline V gene data show CDR1 as SGHVS and CDR2 as FNYEAQ. The CDR3 loop spans 17 amino acids. CDR3 bases: TGTGCCAGCAGCTCGACCCGGGGGGAGGGTGGGTTCTACGAGCAGTACTTC. It codes for CASSSTRGEGGFYEQYF.

This clone appeared a single time. The rearrangement joins TRBV30 to TRBJ1-2, with TRBD1 matching over 7 bases. In germline, CDR1 is GTSNPN, CDR2 SVGIG (reference sequence). The CDR3 is 12 amino acids. V lost 2 bases to trimming and J lost 3 bases; unmatched junction nucleotides: 0. DNA for the CDR3: TGTGCCTGGAGTAGGGGGCACTATGGCTACACCTTC. It translates to CAWSRGHYGYTF.